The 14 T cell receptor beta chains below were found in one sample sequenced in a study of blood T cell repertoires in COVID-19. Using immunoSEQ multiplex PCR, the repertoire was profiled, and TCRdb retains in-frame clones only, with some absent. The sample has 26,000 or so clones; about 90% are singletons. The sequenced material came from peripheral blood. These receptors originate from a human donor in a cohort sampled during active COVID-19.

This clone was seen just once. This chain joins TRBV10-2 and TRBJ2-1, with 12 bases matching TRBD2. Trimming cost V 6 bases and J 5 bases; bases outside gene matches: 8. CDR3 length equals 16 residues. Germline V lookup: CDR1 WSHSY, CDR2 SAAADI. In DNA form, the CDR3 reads TGCGCCAGCAGCCGGGGCCGGACTAGCGGGGACAATGAGCAGTTCTTC. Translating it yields CASSRGRTSGDNEQFF.

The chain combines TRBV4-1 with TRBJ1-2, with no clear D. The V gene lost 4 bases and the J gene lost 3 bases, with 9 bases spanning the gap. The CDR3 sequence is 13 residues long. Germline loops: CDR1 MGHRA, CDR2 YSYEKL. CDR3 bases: TGCGCCAGCAGCCCGATGGCGGACTATGGCTACACCTTC. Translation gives CASSPMADYGYTF.

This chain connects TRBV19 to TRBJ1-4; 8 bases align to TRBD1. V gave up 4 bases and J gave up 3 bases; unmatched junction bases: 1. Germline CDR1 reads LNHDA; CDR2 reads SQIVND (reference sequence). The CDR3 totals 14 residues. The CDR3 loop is CASSTTGANEKLFF. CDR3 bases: TGTGCCAGTAGTACGACAGGGGCTAATGAAAAACTGTTTTTT.

The CDR3 DNA reads as TGTGCCAGCAGTTACCCAGAAGACGGGGAGACCCAGTACTTC. Its translation is CASSYPEDGETQYF. The chain has TRBV6-6 and TRBJ2-5; D is uncertain. The CDR3 spans 14 residues. The germline V gene encodes CDR1 MNHNY and CDR2 SVGAGI (reference sequence). V lost 2 bases and J 5 bases, leaving 12 bases between the germline ends.

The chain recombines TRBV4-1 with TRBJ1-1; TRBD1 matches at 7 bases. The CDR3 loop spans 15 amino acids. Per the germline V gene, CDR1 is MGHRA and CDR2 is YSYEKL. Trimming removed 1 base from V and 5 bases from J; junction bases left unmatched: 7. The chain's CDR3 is CASSQAYRGRTEAFF. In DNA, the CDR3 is TGCGCCAGCAGCCAAGCGTACAGGGGTCGGACTGAAGCTTTCTTT.

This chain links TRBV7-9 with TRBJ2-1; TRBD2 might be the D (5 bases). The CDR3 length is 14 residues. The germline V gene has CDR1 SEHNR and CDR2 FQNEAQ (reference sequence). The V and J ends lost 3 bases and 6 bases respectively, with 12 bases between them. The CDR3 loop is CASSLGYGGNEQFF. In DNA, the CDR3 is TGTGCCAGCAGCTTGGGGTACGGAGGCAATGAGCAGTTCTTC.

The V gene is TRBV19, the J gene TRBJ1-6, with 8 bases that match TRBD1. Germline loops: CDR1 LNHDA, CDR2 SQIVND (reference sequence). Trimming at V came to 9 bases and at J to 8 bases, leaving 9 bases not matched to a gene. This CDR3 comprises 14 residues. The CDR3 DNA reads TGTGCCAGCCCTCATGACAGGGGTGATTCACCCCTCCACTTT. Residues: CASPHDRGDSPLHF.

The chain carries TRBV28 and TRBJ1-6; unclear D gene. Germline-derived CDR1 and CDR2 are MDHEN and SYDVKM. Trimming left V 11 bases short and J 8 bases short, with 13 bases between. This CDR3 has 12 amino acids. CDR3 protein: CACRGSDSPLHF. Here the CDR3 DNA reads TGTGCCTGTCGGGGTTCGGATTCACCCCTCCACTTT.

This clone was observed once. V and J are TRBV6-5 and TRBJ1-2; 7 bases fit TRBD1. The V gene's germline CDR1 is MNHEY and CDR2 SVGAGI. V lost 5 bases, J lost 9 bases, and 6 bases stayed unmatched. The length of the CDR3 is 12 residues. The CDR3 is CASSHRGLSYTF. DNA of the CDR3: TGTGCCAGCAGTCACAGGGGTTTGAGCTACACCTTC.

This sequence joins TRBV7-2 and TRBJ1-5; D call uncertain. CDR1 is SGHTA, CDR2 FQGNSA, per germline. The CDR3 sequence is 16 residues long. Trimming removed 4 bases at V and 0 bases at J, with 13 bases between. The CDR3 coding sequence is TGTGCCAGCAGCTCAAAGGGAGGCTATAGCAATCAGCCCCAGCATTTT. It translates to CASSSKGGYSNQPQHF.

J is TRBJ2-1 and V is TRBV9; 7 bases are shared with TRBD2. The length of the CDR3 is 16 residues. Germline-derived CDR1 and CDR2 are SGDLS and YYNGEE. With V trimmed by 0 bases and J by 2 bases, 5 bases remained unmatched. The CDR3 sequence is CASSVGGGGPYNEQFF. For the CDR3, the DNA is TGTGCCAGCAGCGTAGGCGGCGGGGGACCCTACAATGAGCAGTTCTTC. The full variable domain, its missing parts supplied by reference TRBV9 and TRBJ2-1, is DSGVTQTPKHLITATGQRVTLRCSPRSGDLSVYWYQQSLDQGLQFLIQYYNGEERAKGNILERFSAQQFPDLHSELNLSSLELGDSALYFCASSVGGGGPYNEQFFGPGTRLTVL.

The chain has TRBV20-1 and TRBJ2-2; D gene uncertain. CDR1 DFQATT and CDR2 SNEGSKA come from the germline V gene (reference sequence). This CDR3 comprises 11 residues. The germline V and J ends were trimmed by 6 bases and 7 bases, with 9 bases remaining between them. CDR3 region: CSAKAGGELFF. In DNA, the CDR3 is TGCAGTGCGAAAGCTGGCGGGGAGCTGTTTTTT.

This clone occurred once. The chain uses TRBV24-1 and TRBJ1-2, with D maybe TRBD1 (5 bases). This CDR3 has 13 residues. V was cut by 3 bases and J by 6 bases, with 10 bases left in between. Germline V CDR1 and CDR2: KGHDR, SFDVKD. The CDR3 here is CATSDGALHGYTF. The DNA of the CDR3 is TGTGCCACCAGTGATGGGGCTTTACATGGCTACACCTTC.

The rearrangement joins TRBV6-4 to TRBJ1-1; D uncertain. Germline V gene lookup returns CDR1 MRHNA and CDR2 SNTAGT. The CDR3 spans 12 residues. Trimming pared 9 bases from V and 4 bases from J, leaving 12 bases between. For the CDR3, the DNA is TGTGCCAGAAATACCGGTGTCACTGAAGCTTTCTTT. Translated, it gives CARNTGVTEAFF.